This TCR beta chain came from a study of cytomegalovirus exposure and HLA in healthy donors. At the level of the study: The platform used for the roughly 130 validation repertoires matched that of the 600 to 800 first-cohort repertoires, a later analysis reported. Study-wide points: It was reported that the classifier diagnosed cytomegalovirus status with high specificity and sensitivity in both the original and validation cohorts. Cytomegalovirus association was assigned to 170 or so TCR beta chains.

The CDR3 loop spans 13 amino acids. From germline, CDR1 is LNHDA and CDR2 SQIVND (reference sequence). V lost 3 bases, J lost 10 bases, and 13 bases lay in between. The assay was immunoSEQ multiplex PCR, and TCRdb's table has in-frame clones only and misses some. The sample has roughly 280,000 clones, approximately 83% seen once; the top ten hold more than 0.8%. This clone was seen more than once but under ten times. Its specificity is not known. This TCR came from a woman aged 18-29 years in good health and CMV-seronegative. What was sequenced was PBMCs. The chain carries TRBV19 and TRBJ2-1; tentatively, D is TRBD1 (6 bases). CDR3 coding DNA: TGTGCCAGTAGTATCCAACAGGGCCAGGAGCAGTTCTTC. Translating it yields CASSIQQGQEQFF. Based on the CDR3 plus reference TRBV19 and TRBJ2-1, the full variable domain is DGGITQSPKYLFRKEGQNVTLSCEQNLNHDAMYWYRQDPGQGLRLIYYSQIVNDFQKGDIAEGYSVSREKKESFPLTVTSAQKNPTAFYLCASSIQQGQEQFFGPGTRLTVL.